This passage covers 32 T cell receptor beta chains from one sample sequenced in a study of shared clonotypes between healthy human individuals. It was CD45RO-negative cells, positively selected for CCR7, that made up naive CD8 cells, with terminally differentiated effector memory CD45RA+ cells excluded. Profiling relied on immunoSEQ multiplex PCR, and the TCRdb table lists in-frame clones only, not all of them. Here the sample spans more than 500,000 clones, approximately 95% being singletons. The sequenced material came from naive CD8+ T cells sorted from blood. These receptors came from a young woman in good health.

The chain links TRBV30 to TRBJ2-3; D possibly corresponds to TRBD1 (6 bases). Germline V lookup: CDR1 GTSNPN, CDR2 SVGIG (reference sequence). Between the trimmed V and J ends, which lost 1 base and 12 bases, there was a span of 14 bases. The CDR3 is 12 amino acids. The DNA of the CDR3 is TGTGCCTGGAGTGCCGAACAGGGAATCCAGTATTTT. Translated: CAWSAEQGIQYF.

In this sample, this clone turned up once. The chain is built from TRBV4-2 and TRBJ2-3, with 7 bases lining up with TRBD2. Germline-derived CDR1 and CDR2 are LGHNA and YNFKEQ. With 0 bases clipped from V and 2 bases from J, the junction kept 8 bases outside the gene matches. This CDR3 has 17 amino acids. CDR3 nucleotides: TGTGCCAGCAGCCAAGATTCCCTAGCGGCCTACACAGATACGCAGTATTTT. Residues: CASSQDSLAAYTDTQYF.

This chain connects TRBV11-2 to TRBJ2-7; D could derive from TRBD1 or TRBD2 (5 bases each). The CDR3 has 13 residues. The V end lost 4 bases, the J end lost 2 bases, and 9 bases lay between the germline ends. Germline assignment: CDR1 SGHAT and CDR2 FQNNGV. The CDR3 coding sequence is TGTGCCAGCAGCTCCGGGGACCCCTACGAGCAGTACTTC. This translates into CASSSGDPYEQYF.

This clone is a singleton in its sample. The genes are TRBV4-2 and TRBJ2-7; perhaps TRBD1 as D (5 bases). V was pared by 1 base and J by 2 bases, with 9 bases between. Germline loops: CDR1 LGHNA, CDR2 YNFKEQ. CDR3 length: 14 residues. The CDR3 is CASSQGLGAYEQYF. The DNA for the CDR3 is TGTGCCAGCAGCCAAGGGCTAGGGGCCTACGAGCAGTACTTC.

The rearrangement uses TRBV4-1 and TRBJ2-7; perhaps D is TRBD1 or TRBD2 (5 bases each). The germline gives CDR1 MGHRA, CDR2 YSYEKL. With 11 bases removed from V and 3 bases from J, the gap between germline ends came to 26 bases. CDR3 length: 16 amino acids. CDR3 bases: TGCGCCGTATCCCCCCGCGTCGGGACCAATCTCTACGAGCAGTACTTC. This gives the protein CAVSPRVGTNLYEQYF.

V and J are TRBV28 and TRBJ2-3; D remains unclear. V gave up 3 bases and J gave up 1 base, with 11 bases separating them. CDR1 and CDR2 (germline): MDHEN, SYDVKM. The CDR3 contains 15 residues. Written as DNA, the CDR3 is TGTGCCAGCAGTTTCGGGCAGACTCGCACAGATACGCAGTATTTT. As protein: CASSFGQTRTDTQYF. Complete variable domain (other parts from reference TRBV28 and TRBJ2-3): DVKVTQSSRYLVKRTGEKVFLECVQDMDHENMFWYRQDPGLGLRLIYFSYDVKMKEKGDIPEGYSVSREKKERFSLILESASTNQTSMYLCASSFGQTRTDTQYFGPGTRLTVL.

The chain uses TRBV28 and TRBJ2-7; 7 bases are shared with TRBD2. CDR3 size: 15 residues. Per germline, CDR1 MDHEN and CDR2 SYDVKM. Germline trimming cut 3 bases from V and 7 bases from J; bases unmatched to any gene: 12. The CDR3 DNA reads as TGTGCCAGCAGTTTTACCAGCGGGACCCTCCGGGAGCAGTACTTC. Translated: CASSFTSGTLREQYF. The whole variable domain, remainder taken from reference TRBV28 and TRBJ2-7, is DVKVTQSSRYLVKRTGEKVFLECVQDMDHENMFWYRQDPGLGLRLIYFSYDVKMKEKGDIPEGYSVSREKKERFSLILESASTNQTSMYLCASSFTSGTLREQYFGPGTRLTVT.

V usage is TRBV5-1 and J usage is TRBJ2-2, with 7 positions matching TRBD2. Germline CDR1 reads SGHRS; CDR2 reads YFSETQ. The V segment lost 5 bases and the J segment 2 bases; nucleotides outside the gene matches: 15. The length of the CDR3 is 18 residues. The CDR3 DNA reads TGCGCCAGCAGGCAAGACCTATCGAGCGGGACCAACACCGGGGAGCTGTTTTTT. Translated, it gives CASRQDLSSGTNTGELFF.

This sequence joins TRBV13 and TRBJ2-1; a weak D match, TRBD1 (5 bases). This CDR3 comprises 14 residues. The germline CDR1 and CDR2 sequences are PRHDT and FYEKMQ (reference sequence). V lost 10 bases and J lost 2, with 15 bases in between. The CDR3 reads CATNTDNTYNEQFF. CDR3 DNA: TGTGCCACCAACACGGACAACACCTACAATGAGCAGTTCTTC.

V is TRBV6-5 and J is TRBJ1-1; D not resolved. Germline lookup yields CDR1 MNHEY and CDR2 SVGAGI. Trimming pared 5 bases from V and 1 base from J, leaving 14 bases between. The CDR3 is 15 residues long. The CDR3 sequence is CASSKGRTGNTEAFF. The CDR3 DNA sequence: TGTGCCAGCAGTAAAGGGCGGACGGGGAACACTGAAGCTTTCTTT.

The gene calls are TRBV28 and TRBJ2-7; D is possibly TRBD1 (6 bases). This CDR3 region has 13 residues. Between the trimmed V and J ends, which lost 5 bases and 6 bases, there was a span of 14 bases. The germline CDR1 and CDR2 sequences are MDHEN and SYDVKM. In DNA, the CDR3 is TGTGCCAGCAGTGTAGTACAGGGCTCCGAGCAGTACTTC. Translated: CASSVVQGSEQYF.

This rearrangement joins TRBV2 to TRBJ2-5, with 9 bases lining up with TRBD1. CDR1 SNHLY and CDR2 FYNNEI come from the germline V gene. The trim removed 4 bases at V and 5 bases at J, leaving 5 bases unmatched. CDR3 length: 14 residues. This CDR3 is CASSGGQGGETQYF. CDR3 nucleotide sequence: TGTGCCAGCAGTGGGGGACAGGGCGGGGAGACCCAGTACTTC.

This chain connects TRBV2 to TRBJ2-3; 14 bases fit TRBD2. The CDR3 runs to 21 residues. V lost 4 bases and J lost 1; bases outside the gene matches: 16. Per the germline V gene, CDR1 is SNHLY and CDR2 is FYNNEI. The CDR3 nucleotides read TGTGCCAGCAGTGCATCCGGCGGACTAGCGGGAGGCCCGGGGGGCACAGATACGCAGTATTTT. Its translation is CASSASGGLAGGPGGTDTQYF.

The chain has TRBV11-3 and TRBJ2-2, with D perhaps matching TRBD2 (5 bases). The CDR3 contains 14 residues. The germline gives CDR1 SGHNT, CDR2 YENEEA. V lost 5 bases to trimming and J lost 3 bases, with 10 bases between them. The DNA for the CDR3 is TGTGCCAGCAGCGTCGGACTGTACACCGGGGAGCTGTTTTTT. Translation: CASSVGLYTGELFF.

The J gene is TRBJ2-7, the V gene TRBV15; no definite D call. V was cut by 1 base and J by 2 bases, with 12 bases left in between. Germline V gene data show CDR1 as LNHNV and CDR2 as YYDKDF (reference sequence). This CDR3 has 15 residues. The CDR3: CATSRVRGGPYEQYF. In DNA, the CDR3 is TGTGCCACCAGCAGAGTACGAGGCGGACCCTACGAGCAGTACTTC.

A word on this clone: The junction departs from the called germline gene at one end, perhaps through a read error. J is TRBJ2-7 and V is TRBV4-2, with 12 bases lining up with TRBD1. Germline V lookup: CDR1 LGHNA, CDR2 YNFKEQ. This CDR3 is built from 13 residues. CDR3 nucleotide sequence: TGTGCCAGATCGGGACAGGGGGCTCAGCGGGACGGGTTC. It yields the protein CARSGQGAQRDGF.

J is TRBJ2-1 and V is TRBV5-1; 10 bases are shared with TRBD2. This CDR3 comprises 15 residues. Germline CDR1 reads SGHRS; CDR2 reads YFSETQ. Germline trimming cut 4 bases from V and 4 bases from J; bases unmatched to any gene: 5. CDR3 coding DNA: TGCGCCAGCAGCCTAACTAGCGGGGAGTACAATGAGCAGTTCTTC. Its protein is CASSLTSGEYNEQFF.

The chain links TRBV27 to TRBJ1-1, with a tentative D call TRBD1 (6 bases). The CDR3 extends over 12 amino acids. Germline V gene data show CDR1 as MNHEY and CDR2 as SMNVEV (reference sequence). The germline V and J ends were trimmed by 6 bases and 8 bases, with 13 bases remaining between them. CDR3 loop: CASRKLDSEAFF. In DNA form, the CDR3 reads TGTGCCAGCAGAAAACTGGACAGCGAAGCTTTCTTT.

DNA for the CDR3: TGTGCCAGCAGTTACAAAAAGGTGGATACGCAGTATTTT. Translated: CASSYKKVDTQYF. The chain carries TRBV6-5 and TRBJ2-3; D ambiguous. This CDR3 is built from 13 residues. Trimming removed 2 bases at V and 6 bases at J, with 9 bases between. Germline V CDR1 and CDR2: MNHEY, SVGAGI.

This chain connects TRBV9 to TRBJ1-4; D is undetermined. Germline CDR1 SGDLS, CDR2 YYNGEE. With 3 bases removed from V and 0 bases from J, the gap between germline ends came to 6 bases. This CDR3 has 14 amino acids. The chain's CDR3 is CASSARSTNEKLFF. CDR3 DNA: TGTGCCAGCAGCGCTAGATCAACTAATGAAAAACTGTTTTTT.

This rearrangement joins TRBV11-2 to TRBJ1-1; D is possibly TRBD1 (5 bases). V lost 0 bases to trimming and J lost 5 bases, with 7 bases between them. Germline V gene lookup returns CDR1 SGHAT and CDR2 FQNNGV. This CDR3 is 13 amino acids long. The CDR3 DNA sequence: TGTGCCAGCAGCTTAGAGTCAGGGACTGAAGCTTTCTTT. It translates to CASSLESGTEAFF.

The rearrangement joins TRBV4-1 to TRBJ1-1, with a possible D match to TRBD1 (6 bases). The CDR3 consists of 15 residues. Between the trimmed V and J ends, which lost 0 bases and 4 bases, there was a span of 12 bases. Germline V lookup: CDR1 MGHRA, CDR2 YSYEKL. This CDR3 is CASSQDPGVGTEAFF. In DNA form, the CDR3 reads TGCGCCAGCAGCCAAGATCCAGGGGTGGGCACTGAAGCTTTCTTT.

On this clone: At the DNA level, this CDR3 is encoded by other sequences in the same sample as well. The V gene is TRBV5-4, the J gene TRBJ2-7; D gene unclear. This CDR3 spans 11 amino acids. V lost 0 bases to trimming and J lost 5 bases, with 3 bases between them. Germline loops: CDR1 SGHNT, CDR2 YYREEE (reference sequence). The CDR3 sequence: CASSLGNEQYF. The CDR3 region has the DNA TGTGCCAGCAGCTTGGGTAACGAGCAGTACTTC. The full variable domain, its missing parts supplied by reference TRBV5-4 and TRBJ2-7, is ETGVTQSPTHLIKTRGQQVTLRCSSQSGHNTVSWYQQALGQGPQFIFQYYREEENGRGNFPPRFSGLQFPNYSSELNVNALELDDSALYLCASSLGNEQYFGPGTRLTVT.

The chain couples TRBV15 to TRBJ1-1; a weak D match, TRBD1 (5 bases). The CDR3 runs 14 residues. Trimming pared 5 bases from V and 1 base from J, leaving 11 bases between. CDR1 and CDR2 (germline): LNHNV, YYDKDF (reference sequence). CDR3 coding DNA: TGTGCCACCAGCTCAGAGGGGCAGAACACTGAAGCTTTCTTT. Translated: CATSSEGQNTEAFF.

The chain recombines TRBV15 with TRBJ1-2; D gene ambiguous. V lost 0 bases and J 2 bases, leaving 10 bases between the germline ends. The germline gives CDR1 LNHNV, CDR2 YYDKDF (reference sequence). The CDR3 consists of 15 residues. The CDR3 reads CATSRDAGRNYGYTF. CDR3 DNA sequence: TGTGCCACCAGCAGAGATGCGGGCAGGAACTATGGCTACACCTTC.

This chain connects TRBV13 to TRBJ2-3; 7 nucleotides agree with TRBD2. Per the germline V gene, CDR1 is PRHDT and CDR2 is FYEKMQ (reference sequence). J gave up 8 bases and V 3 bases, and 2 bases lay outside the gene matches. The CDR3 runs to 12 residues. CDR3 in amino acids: CASSFSGGTQYF. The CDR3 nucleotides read TGTGCCAGCAGCTTTTCGGGGGGTACGCAGTATTTT.

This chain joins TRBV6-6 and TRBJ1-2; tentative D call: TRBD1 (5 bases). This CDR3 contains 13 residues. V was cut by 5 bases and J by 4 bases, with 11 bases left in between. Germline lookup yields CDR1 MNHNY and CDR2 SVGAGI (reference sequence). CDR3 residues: CASSAPGPYGYTF. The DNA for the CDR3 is TGTGCCAGCAGTGCCCCGGGGCCCTATGGCTACACCTTC.

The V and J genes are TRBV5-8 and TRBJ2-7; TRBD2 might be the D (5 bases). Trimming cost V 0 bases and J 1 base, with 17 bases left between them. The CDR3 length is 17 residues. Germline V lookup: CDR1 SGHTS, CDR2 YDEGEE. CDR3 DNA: TGTGCCAGCAGCTTGGGGCGGGCCAGGCGGTCTTCCTACGAGCAGTACTTC. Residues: CASSLGRARRSSYEQYF.

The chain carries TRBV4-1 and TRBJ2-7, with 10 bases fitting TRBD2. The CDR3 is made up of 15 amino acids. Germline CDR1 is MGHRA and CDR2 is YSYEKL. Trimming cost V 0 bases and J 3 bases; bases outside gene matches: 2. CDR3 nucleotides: TGCGCCAGCAGCCAAGAAGCTAGCGGGAGCTACGAGCAGTACTTC. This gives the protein CASSQEASGSYEQYF.

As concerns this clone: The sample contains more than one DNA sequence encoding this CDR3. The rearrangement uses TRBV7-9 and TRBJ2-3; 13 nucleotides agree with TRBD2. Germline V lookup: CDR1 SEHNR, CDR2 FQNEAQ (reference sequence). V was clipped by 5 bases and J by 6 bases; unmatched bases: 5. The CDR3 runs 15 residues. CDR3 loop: CASSLLAGGSDTQYF. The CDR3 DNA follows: TGTGCCAGCAGCCTACTAGCGGGAGGGTCGGATACGCAGTATTTT.

The CDR3: CASSPPGAYDEQYF. The CDR3 DNA reads as TGTGCCAGCAGCCCCCCCGGGGCTTACGACGAGCAGTACTTC. This rearrangement joins TRBV7-9 to TRBJ2-7, with D tentatively TRBD1 or TRBD2 (5 bases each). CDR1 and CDR2 (germline): SEHNR, FQNEAQ (reference sequence). The CDR3 length is 14 residues. Trimming took 5 bases from V and 5 from J, leaving 16 bases between them.

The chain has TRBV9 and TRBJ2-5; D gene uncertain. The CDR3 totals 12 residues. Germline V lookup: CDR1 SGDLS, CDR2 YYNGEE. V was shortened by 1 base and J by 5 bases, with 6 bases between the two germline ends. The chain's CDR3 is CASSVFGETQYF. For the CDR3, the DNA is TGTGCCAGCAGCGTATTTGGGGAGACCCAGTACTTC.